This is a list of T cell receptor beta chains from one sample in a study of blood T cells in healthy people across ages. TCRdb redid the calling of the 5' RACE reads with MiXCR, one entry per CDR3 protein. The sample shows 980,000 or so distinct CDR3 sequences, 40% to 60% of them seen only once. The sample was blood. Every receptor here comes from a man aged 25-40 years in good health. The CDR3 runs from the conserved cysteine through the conserved F or W. D genes are given only for firm matches. Clone size, where shown, is once, few, many, or a class for clones that have expanded.

d_gene: -
j_gene: TRBJ1-4
v_gene: TRBV6-6
abundance: -
CDR3nt: TGTGCCGGACGACAGGTCTTAGCTGAAAAACTGTTTTTT
CDR3aa: CAGRQVLAEKLFF

d_gene: -
j_gene: TRBJ2-7
v_gene: TRBV4-2
abundance: -
CDR3nt: TGTGCCAGCAGCCAAGAAAGAACCTACGTGCAGTACTTC
CDR3aa: CASSQERTYVQYF

d_gene: TRBD2
j_gene: TRBJ2-3
v_gene: TRBV20-1
abundance: -
CDR3nt: TGCAGTGCGCAGACTAGCGGGGACACAGATACGCAGTATTTT
CDR3aa: CSAQTSGDTDTQYF

d_gene: -
j_gene: TRBJ2-2
v_gene: TRBV28
abundance: once
CDR3nt: TGTGCCAGCAGTGCCCCGACAGGAGACACCGGGGAGCTGTTTTTT
CDR3aa: CASSAPTGDTGELFF

d_gene: TRBD2
j_gene: TRBJ2-7
v_gene: TRBV4-2
abundance: -
CDR3nt: TGTGCCAGCGGGACGGGGGGATCCTTCTACGAGCAGTACTTC
CDR3aa: CASGTGGSFYEQYF

d_gene: -
j_gene: TRBJ2-5
v_gene: TRBV4-1
abundance: few
CDR3nt: TGCGCCAGCAGCCAAGGACAGGGTAGGGGGGAAGAGACCCAGTACTTC
CDR3aa: CASSQGQGRGEETQYF

d_gene: -
j_gene: TRBJ2-7
v_gene: TRBV30
abundance: few
CDR3nt: TGTGCCTGGAGTCGAGGTAGCAGTTCTCAAAGGCAGTACTTC
CDR3aa: CAWSRGSSSQRQYF

d_gene: TRBD1
j_gene: TRBJ2-7
v_gene: TRBV7-9
abundance: -
CDR3nt: TGTGCCAGCAGCCCCTATCAGGGGGCCTCCTACGAGCAGTACTTC
CDR3aa: CASSPYQGASYEQYF

d_gene: TRBD1
j_gene: TRBJ2-5
v_gene: TRBV6-5
abundance: -
CDR3nt: TGTGCCAGCAGTTTGGACAGGGAGAAGACCCAGTACTTC
CDR3aa: CASSLDREKTQYF

d_gene: -
j_gene: TRBJ2-1
v_gene: TRBV20-1
abundance: -
CDR3nt: TGCAGTGCTATCCCTAGGGGTCGCTCCCACAATGAGCAGTTCTTC
CDR3aa: CSAIPRGRSHNEQFF

d_gene: -
j_gene: TRBJ2-5
v_gene: TRBV3-1
abundance: -
CDR3nt: TGTGCCAGCAGCCAAGATAGCCTCCAGACCCAGTACTTC
CDR3aa: CASSQDSLQTQYF

d_gene: TRBD1
j_gene: TRBJ1-2
v_gene: TRBV6-5
abundance: many
CDR3nt: TGTGCCAGCAGTACCCCCGGGACAGGGCCGTTCGGGGGCTACACCTTC
CDR3aa: CASSTPGTGPFGGYTF

d_gene: TRBD2
j_gene: TRBJ2-3
v_gene: TRBV7-2
abundance: -
CDR3nt: TGTGCCAGCAGCCCCGGGGGGGGACGAGCAGATACGCAGTATTTT
CDR3aa: CASSPGGGRADTQYF

d_gene: TRBD1
j_gene: TRBJ2-3
v_gene: TRBV6-2/TRBV6-3
abundance: -
CDR3nt: TGTGCCAGCACGGACAGGGAAGATACGCAGTATTTT
CDR3aa: CASTDREDTQYF

d_gene: -
j_gene: TRBJ2-3
v_gene: TRBV2
abundance: -
CDR3nt: TGTGCCAGCAGCTATCCACCGACACCTAGCACAGATACGCAGTATTTT
CDR3aa: CASSYPPTPSTDTQYF

d_gene: -
j_gene: TRBJ2-1
v_gene: TRBV11-3
abundance: -
CDR3nt: TGTGCCAGCAGCTTAGGACTTACCTTCGAGTTCTTC
CDR3aa: CASSLGLTFEFF

d_gene: TRBD1
j_gene: TRBJ2-7
v_gene: TRBV4-1
abundance: -
CDR3nt: TGCGCCAGCAGCCAGGGACAGGGGTCCCCCTACGAGCAGTACTTC
CDR3aa: CASSQGQGSPYEQYF

d_gene: -
j_gene: TRBJ1-5
v_gene: TRBV27
abundance: -
CDR3nt: TGTGCCAGCAGTTTATCATGGGACGATAGCAATCAGCCCCAGCATTTT
CDR3aa: CASSLSWDDSNQPQHF

d_gene: TRBD1
j_gene: TRBJ2-7
v_gene: TRBV12-3/TRBV12-4
abundance: few
CDR3nt: TGTGCCAGCAGGGGACAGGGGGCCAGCTCCTACGAGCAGTACTTC
CDR3aa: CASRGQGASSYEQYF

d_gene: TRBD2
j_gene: TRBJ2-7
v_gene: TRBV3-1
abundance: -
CDR3nt: TGTGCCAGCAGCATGAGCGGGGGGGCTAAGTACGAGCAGTACTTC
CDR3aa: CASSMSGGAKYEQYF

d_gene: -
j_gene: TRBJ2-3
v_gene: TRBV20-1
abundance: many
CDR3nt: TGCAGTGCCTCCCAGGGTTCCTCTAGCACAGATACGCAGTATTTT
CDR3aa: CSASQGSSSTDTQYF

d_gene: -
j_gene: TRBJ2-1
v_gene: TRBV5-1
abundance: -
CDR3nt: TGCGCCAGCAGCTTGGCGCAAGGTGAGCAGTTCTTC
CDR3aa: CASSLAQGEQFF

d_gene: TRBD1
j_gene: TRBJ1-2
v_gene: TRBV12-3/TRBV12-4
abundance: few
CDR3nt: TGTGCCAGCAGTGCGTTGGACAGGGGGAGTGCCTATGGCTACACCTTC
CDR3aa: CASSALDRGSAYGYTF

d_gene: -
j_gene: TRBJ2-3
v_gene: TRBV3-1
abundance: few
CDR3nt: TGTGCCAGCAGCCAAGAGTCCTTCCGGGCTGATACGCAGTATTTT
CDR3aa: CASSQESFRADTQYF

d_gene: -
j_gene: TRBJ2-5
v_gene: TRBV6-2/TRBV6-3
abundance: few
CDR3nt: TGTGCCAGCAGTACACTCGACAGACTCGGGACCCAGTACTTC
CDR3aa: CASSTLDRLGTQYF

d_gene: TRBD1
j_gene: TRBJ1-3
v_gene: TRBV7-8
abundance: -
CDR3nt: TGTGCCAGCAGCTTGACAGGGGGAGGAAACACCATATATTTT
CDR3aa: CASSLTGGGNTIYF

d_gene: -
j_gene: TRBJ2-7
v_gene: TRBV24-1
abundance: -
CDR3nt: TGTGCCACCAGTGAGAACAGGGTCCCCTACGAGCAGTACTTC
CDR3aa: CATSENRVPYEQYF

d_gene: TRBD1
j_gene: TRBJ2-1
v_gene: TRBV29-1
abundance: -
CDR3nt: TGCAGCGTTGTTCGGACAGGAGTACTCAATGAGCAGTTCTTC
CDR3aa: CSVVRTGVLNEQFF

d_gene: -
j_gene: TRBJ1-5
v_gene: TRBV2
abundance: -
CDR3nt: TGTGCCAGCAGTGGAGAAACAAATCAGCCCCAGCATTTT
CDR3aa: CASSGETNQPQHF

d_gene: -
j_gene: TRBJ2-7
v_gene: TRBV7-2
abundance: many
CDR3nt: TGTGCCAGCAGCTTAGGGGGCGGTCCGACCTACGAGCAGTACTTC
CDR3aa: CASSLGGGPTYEQYF

d_gene: -
j_gene: TRBJ2-3
v_gene: TRBV7-2
abundance: once
CDR3nt: TGTGCCAGCAGCTTTGCGCGGGGCAGCGATACGCAGTATTTT
CDR3aa: CASSFARGSDTQYF

d_gene: -
j_gene: TRBJ1-2
v_gene: TRBV2
abundance: -
CDR3nt: TGTGCCAGCAGGCCTCGACAGAAAGGTGGCTACACCTTC
CDR3aa: CASRPRQKGGYTF

d_gene: -
j_gene: TRBJ1-6
v_gene: TRBV21-1
abundance: -
CDR3nt: TGTGCCAGCAACCCAGGAGGTAGCTCCTATAATTCACCCCTCCACTTT
CDR3aa: CASNPGGSSYNSPLHF

d_gene: -
j_gene: TRBJ2-5
v_gene: TRBV20-1
abundance: -
CDR3nt: TGCAGTGCTAGTGGTAGGACGGGCCTTAGGACCCAGTACTTC
CDR3aa: CSASGRTGLRTQYF

d_gene: -
j_gene: TRBJ2-1
v_gene: TRBV5-1
abundance: -
CDR3nt: TGTGCCAGCAGCTTAGTAGGGGACTCCTACAATGAGCAGTTCTTC
CDR3aa: CASSLVGDSYNEQFF

d_gene: -
j_gene: TRBJ2-5
v_gene: TRBV28
abundance: -
CDR3nt: TGTGCCAGCAGTTCCGGGGGCAGGGCGAGAGAGACCCAGTACTTC
CDR3aa: CASSSGGRARETQYF

d_gene: -
j_gene: TRBJ2-7
v_gene: TRBV3-1
abundance: many
CDR3nt: TGTGCCAGCAGCCCCCTAGGGGGCGAGCAGTACTTC
CDR3aa: CASSPLGGEQYF